This TCR beta chain was identified in a study of siplizumab effects on memory and regulatory T cells. Every sample had 95,000 to 100,000 of its TCR templates assayed. Assay: immunoSEQ multiplex PCR; the TCRdb copy retains only in-frame clones and omits some. Of approximately 91,000 clones in the sample, approximately 95% were seen once. CDR3 size: 14 residues. CDR1 and CDR2 (germline): SGHDN, FVKESK. V dropped 1 base and J dropped 6; count of bases not matched to a gene: 4. A word on this clone: Its antigen is unknown.

Broader study findings: Alloreactive sequences traceable to unstimulated CD4+ memory cells were significantly reduced by siplizumab. Naive T cells appeared more varied than memory cells and looked like key alloresponse contributors.

The V call is TRBV14, the J call TRBJ2-3, with 7 bases identical to TRBD2. The origin of this receptor is a human donor in good health. Sequencing was performed on CD8+ T cells sorted from blood. The CDR3 sequence: CASSQGTRTDTQYF. The DNA for the CDR3 is TGTGCCAGCAGCCAAGGGACTAGAACTGATACGCAGTATTTT.